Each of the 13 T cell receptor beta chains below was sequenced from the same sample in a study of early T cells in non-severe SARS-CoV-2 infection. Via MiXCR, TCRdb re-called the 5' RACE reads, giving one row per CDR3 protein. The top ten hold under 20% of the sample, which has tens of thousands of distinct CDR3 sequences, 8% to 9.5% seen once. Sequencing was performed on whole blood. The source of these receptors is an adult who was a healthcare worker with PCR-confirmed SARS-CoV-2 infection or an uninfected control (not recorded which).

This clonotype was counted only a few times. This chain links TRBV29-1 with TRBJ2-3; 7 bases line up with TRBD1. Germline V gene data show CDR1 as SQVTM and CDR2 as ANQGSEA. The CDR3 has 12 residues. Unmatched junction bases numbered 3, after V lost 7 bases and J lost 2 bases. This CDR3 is CSAGQLTDTQYF. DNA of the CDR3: TGCAGCGCGGGACAGCTCACAGATACGCAGTATTTT.

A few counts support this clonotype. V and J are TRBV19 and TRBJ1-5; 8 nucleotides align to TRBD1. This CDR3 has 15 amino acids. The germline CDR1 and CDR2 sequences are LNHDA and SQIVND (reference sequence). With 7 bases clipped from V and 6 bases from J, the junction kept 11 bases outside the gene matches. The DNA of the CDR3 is TGTGCCAGTAAAATTCGGACAGGGTCTCCTCAGCCCCAGCATTTT. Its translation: CASKIRTGSPQPQHF.

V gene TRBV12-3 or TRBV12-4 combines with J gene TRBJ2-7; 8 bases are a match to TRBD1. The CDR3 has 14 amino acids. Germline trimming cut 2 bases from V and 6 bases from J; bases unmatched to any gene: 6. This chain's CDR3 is CASSLLTGVLEQYF. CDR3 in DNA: TGTGCCAGCAGTTTATTGACAGGGGTGCTCGAGCAGTACTTC.

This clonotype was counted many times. DNA for the CDR3: TGTGCCAGCAGGAAGACTAGCGGGAGTGCAGATACGCAGTATTTT. Translated, it gives CASRKTSGSADTQYF. This sequence joins TRBV2 and TRBJ2-3, with 12 bases identical to TRBD2. Germline V gene sequence: CDR1 SNHLY, CDR2 FYNNEI. Trimming at V came to 6 bases and at J to 4 bases, leaving 5 bases not matched to a gene. This CDR3 is 15 amino acids long.

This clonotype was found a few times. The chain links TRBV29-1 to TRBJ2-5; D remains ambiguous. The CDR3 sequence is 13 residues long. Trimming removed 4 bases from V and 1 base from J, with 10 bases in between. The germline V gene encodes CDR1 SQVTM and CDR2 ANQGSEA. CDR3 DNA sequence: TGCAGCGTTGTAAAGGTGATCCAAGAGACCCAGTACTTC. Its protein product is CSVVKVIQETQYF.

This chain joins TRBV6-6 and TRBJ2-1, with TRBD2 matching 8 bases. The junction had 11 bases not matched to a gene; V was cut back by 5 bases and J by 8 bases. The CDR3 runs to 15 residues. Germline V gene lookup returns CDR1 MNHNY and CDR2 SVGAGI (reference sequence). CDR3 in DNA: TGTGCCAGCAGTCGGAATAGCGGGGTTAGGGATGAGCAGTTCTTC. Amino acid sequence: CASSRNSGVRDEQFF.

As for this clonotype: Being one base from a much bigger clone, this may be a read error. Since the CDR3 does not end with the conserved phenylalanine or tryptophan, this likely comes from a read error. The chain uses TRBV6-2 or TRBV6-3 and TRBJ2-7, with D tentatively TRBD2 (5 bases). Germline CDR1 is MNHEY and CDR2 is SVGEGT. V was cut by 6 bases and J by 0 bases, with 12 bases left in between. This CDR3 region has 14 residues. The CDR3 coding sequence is TGTGCCAGCAGATTGGACGGGAACTCCTACGAGCAGTACATC. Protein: CASRLDGNSYEQYI.

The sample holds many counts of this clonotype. The CDR3 bases are TGCAGCGTGGATTCTCCGGACGCCCATGAGCAGTTCTTC. Protein: CSVDSPDAHEQFF. This sequence joins TRBV29-1 and TRBJ2-1; no firm D call. Germline V CDR1 and CDR2: SQVTM, ANQGSEA. V gave up 6 bases and J gave up 8 bases, with 17 bases separating them. The CDR3 loop spans 13 amino acids.

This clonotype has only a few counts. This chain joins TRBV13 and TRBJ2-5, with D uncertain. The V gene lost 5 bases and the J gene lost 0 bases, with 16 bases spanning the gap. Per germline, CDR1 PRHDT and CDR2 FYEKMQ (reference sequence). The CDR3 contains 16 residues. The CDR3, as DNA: TGTGCCAGCAGCCCCCCTGGCAGGCTTGACCAAGAGACCCAGTACTTC. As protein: CASSPPGRLDQETQYF.

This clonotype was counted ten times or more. CDR3 sequence: CASSEPTGIPDEQYF. The CDR3 bases are TGCGCCAGCAGTGAGCCGACAGGCATCCCGGACGAGCAGTACTTC. This chain uses TRBV10-2 with TRBJ2-7; TRBD1 might be the D (6 bases). The CDR3 loop spans 15 amino acids. Trimming removed 2 bases at V and 5 bases at J, with 16 bases between. Germline CDR1 WSHSY, CDR2 SAAADI.

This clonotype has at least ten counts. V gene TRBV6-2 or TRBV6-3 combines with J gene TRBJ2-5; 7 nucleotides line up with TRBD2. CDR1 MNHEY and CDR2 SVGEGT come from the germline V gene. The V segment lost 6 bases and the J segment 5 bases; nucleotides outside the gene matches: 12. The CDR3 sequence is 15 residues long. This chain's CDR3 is CASREKGLVRETQYF. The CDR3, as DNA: TGTGCCAGCAGAGAGAAAGGACTAGTGAGGGAGACCCAGTACTTC.

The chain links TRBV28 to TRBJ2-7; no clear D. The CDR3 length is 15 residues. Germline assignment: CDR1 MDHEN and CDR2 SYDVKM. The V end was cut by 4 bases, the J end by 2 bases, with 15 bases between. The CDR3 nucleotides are TGTGCCAGCAGTTCACTAACCCTACCCCCCTACGAGCAGTACTTC. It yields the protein CASSSLTLPPYEQYF. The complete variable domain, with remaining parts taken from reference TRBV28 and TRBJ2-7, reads DVKVTQSSRYLVKRTGEKVFLECVQDMDHENMFWYRQDPGLGLRLIYFSYDVKMKEKGDIPEGYSVSREKKERFSLILESASTNQTSMYLCASSSLTLPPYEQYFGPGTRLTVT.

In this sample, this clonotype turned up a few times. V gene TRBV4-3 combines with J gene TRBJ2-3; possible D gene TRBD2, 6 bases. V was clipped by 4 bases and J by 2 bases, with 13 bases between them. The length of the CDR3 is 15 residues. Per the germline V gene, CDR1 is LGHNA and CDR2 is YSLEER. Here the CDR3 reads CASSRFGTLTDTQYF. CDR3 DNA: TGCGCCAGCAGCCGGTTTGGGACTCTCACAGATACGCAGTATTTT.